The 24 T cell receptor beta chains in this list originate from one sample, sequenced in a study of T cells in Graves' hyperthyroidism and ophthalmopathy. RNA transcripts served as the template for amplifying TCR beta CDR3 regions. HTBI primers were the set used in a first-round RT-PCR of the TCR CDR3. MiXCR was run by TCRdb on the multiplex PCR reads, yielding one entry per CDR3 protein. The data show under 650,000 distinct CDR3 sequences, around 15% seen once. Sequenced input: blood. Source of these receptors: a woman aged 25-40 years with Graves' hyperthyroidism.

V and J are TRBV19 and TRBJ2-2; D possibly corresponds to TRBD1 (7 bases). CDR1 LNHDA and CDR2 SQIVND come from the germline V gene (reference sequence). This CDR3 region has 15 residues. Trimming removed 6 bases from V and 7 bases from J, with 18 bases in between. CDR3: CASRQDREEGGELFF. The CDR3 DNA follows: TGTGCCAGTAGGCAAGACAGGGAGGAGGGCGGGGAGCTGTTTTTT.

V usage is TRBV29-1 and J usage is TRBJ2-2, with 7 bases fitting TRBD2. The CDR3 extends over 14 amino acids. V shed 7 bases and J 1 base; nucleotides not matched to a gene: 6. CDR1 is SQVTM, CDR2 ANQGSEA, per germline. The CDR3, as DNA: TGCAGCGCCTATGCTAGCGGGAACACCGGGGAGCTGTTTTTT. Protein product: CSAYASGNTGELFF.

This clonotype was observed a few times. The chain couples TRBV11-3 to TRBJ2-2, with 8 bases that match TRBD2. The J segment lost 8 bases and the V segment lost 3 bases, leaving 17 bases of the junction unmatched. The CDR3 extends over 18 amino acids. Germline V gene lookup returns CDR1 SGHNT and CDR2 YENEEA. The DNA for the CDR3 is TGTGCCAGCAGCTTGGGCCCGGGACTAGTTCTCGTGATGGGGGAGCTGTTTTTT. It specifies CASSLGPGLVLVMGELFF.

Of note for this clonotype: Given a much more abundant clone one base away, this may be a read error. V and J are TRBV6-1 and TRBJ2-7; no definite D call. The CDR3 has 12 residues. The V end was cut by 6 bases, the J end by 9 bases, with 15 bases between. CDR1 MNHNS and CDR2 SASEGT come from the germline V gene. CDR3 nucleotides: TGTGCCAGCAGCCCTGGATCTCCCGGGCAGTACTTC. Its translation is CASSPGSPGQYF.

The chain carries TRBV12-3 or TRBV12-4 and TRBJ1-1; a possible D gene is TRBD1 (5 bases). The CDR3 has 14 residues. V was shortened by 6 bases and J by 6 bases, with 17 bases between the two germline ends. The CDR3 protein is CASRILVQGAEAFF. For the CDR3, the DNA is TGTGCCAGCAGAATACTAGTGCAAGGGGCTGAAGCTTTCTTT.

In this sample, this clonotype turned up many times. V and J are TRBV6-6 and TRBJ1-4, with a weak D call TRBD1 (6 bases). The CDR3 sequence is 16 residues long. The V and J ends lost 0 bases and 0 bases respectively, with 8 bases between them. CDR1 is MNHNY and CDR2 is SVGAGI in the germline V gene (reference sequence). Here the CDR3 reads CASSYSGASTNEKLFF. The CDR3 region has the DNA TGTGCCAGCAGTTACTCGGGGGCCTCAACTAATGAAAAACTGTTTTTT.

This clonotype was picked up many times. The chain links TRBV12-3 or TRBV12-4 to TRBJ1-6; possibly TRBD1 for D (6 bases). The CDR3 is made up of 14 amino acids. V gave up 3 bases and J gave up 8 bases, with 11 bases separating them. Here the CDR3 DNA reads TGTGCCAGCAGTTTTCGGCAGGGGTATTCACCCCTCCACTTT. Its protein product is CASSFRQGYSPLHF.

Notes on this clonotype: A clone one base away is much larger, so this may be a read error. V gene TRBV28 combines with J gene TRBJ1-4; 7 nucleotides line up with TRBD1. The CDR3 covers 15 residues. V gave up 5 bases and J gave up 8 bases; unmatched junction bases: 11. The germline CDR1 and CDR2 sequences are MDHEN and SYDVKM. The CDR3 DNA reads TGTGCCAGCAGTCACAGACAGGGCGTCCAAGAAAAACTGTTTTTT. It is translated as CASSHRQGVQEKLFF.

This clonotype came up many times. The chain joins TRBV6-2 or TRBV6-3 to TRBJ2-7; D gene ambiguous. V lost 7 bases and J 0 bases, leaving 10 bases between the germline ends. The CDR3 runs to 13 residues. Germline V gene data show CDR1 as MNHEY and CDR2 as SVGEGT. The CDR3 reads CASTNPDSYEQYF. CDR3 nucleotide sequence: TGTGCCAGCACCAATCCCGACTCCTACGAGCAGTACTTC.

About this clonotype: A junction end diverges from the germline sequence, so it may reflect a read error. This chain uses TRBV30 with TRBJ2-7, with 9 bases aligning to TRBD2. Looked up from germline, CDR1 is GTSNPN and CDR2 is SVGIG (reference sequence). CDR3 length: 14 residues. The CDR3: CAWSPRLAAYERYF. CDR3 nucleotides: TGTGCCTGGAGTCCAAGACTAGCGGCCTACGAGCGGTACTTC.

CDR3 nucleotide sequence: TGTGCCAGCAGTGATATCCGGGCAGGGACCAATTCACCCCTCCACTTT. It is translated as CASSDIRAGTNSPLHF. The chain has TRBV6-1 and TRBJ1-6; a possible D gene is TRBD1 (5 bases). Trimming removed 3 bases at V and 7 bases at J, with 16 bases between. This CDR3 is built from 16 residues. The germline gives CDR1 MNHNS, CDR2 SASEGT.

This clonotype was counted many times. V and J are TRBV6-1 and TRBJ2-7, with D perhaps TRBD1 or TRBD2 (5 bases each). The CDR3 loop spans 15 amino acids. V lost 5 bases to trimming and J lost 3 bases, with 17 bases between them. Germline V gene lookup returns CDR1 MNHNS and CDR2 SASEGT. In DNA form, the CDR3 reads TGTGCCAGCAGTAATCTGGGGGACGGGAACTACGAGCAGTACTTC. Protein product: CASSNLGDGNYEQYF.

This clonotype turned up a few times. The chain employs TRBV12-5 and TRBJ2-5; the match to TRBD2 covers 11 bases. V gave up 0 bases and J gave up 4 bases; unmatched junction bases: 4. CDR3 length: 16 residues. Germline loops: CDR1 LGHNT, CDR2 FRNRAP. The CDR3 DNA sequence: TGTGCTAGTGGTTTGGTACTAGCGGGAGTTTTAGAGACCCAGTACTTC. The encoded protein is CASGLVLAGVLETQYF.

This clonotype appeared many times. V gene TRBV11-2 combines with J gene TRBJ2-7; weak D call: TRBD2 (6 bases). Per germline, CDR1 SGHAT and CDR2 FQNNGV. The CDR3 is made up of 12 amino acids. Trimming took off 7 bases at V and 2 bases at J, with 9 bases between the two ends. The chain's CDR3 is CASNLATYEQYF. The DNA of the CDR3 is TGTGCCAGCAACCTAGCGACCTACGAGCAGTACTTC.

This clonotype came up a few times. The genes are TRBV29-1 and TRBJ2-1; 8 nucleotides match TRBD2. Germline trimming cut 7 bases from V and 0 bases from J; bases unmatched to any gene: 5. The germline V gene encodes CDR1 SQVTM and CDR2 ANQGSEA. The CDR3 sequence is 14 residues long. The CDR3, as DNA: TGCAGCGGGGTAGCGGGAACCTCCTACAATGAGCAGTTCTTC. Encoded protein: CSGVAGTSYNEQFF.

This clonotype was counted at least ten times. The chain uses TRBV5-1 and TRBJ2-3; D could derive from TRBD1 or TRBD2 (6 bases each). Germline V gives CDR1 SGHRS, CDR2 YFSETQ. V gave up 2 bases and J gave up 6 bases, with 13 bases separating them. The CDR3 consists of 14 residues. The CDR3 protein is CASSFRGVRDTQYF. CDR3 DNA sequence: TGCGCCAGCAGCTTTAGGGGGGTACGGGATACGCAGTATTTT. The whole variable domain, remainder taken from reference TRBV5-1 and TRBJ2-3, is KAGVTQTPRYLIKTRGQQVTLSCSPISGHRSVSWYQQTPGQGLQFLFEYFSETQRNKGNFPGRFSGRQFSNSRSEMNVSTLELGDSALYLCASSFRGVRDTQYFGPGTRLTVL.

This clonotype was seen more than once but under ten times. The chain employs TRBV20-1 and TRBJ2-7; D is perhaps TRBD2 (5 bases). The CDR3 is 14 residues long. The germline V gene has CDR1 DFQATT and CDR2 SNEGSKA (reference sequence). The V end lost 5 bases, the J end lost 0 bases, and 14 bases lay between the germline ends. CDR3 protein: CSARRPKGSYEQYF. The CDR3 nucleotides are TGCAGTGCTCGGAGGCCAAAGGGCTCCTACGAGCAGTACTTC.

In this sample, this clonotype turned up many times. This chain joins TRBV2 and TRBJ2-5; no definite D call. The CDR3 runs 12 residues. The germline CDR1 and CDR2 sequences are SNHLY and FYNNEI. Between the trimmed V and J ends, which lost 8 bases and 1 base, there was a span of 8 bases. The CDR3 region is CASLRSQETQYF. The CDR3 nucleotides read TGTGCCAGCCTTCGTTCCCAAGAGACCCAGTACTTC.

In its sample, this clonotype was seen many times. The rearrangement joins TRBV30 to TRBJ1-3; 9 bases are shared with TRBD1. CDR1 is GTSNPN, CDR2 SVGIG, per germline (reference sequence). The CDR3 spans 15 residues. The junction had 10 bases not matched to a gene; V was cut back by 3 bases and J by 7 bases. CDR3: CAWSDPGQGSNTIYF. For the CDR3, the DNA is TGTGCCTGGAGCGATCCTGGACAGGGGTCCAACACCATATATTTT.

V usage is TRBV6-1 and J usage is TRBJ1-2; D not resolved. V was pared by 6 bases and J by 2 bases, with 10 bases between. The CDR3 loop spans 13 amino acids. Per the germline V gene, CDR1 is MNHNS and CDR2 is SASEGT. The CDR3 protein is CASSQNANYGYTF. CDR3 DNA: TGTGCCAGCAGCCAAAACGCGAACTATGGCTACACCTTC.

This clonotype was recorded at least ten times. CDR3 nucleotides: TGTGCCAGTGGGAGCGGGAGGGCACATGAGCAGTTCTTC. It codes for CASGSGRAHEQFF. The gene calls are TRBV19 and TRBJ2-1, with 10 bases aligning to TRBD2. V lost 8 bases and J lost 8; bases outside the gene matches: 6. The CDR3 spans 13 residues. Germline CDR1 LNHDA, CDR2 SQIVND (reference sequence).

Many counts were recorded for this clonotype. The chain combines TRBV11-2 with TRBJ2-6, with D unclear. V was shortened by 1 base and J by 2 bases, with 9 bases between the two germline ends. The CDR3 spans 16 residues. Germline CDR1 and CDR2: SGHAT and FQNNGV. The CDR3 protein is CASSLVAGTGANVLTF. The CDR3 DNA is TGTGCCAGCAGCTTAGTTGCAGGAACTGGGGCCAACGTCCTGACTTTC.

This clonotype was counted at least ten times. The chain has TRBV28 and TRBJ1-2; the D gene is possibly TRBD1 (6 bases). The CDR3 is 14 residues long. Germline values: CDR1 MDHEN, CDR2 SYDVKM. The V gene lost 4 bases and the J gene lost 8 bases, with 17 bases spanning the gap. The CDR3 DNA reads TGTGCCAGCAGTTCGGCAGGGGCTGATTGGGGCTACACCTTC. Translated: CASSSAGADWGYTF.

The DNA for the CDR3 is TGTGCCAGCAGCTTACTCAGGGTGGAGACCCAGTACTTC. Protein: CASSLLRVETQYF. The chain recombines TRBV11-1 with TRBJ2-5; a weak D match, TRBD1 (5 bases). This CDR3 has 13 amino acids. V was clipped by 2 bases and J by 5 bases, with 9 bases between them. Per the germline V gene, CDR1 is SGHAT and CDR2 is FQDESV (reference sequence).